The TCR beta chain described here comes from a study of blood T cell repertoires in COVID-19. Clones were read by immunoSEQ multiplex PCR, and TCRdb kept only the in-frame ones, dropping some. The table lists 160,000 or so clones, under 90% of them singletons. Germline V gene lookup returns CDR1 LGHDT and CDR2 YNNKEL (reference sequence). V was pared by 1 base and J by 7 bases, with 11 bases between. The CDR3 totals 14 residues. This TCR derives from an elderly woman with acute or convalescent COVID-19. The V gene is TRBV3-1 (or the pseudogene TRBV3-2), the J gene TRBJ1-5; the D gene is possibly TRBD1 (6 bases). Sample: peripheral blood. CDR3 residues: CASSQGAGAQPQHF. The DNA for the CDR3 is TGTGCCAGCAGCCAAGGGGCAGGGGCCCAGCCCCAGCATTTT.